This T cell receptor beta chain was sequenced in a study of shared clonotypes between healthy human individuals. TCRdb keeps only in-frame clones here, not all; method: immunoSEQ multiplex PCR. The sample has 550,000 to 750,000 clones; 92% are singletons. Naive CD8 isolation took CD45RO-negative cells positively selected for CCR7 and excluded terminally differentiated effector memory CD45RA+ cells. The V gene's germline CDR1 is SEHNR and CDR2 FQNEAQ (reference sequence). Trimming removed 5 bases from V and 3 bases from J, with 14 bases in between. The CDR3 totals 14 residues. The V gene is TRBV7-9, the J gene TRBJ2-7; weak D call: TRBD2 (5 bases). The sequence derives from a man aged 25-40 years in good health. The specimen sequenced was naive CD8+ T cells sorted from blood. The CDR3 spells CASSRPGVSYEQYF. The DNA for the CDR3 is TGTGCCAGCAGCCGTCCCGGGGTGAGCTACGAGCAGTACTTC.